This T cell receptor (beta chain) originates from a study of T-cell memory formation after mild COVID-19. Broader study findings: Pre-infection memory harbored some responding clones, suggesting cross-reactive memory joined. CD8+ contracting clones occupied EMRA, while CD4+ ones occupied mainly CM and EM. Contracting clones, day 15 to 85, had balanced CD4/CD8, and later expanders favored CD4+.

The V segment lost 6 bases and the J segment 8 bases; nucleotides outside the gene matches: 14. The CDR3 is 15 amino acids. Germline CDR1 MGHRA, CDR2 YSYEKL. A remark on this clonotype: Its antigen is undetermined.

After 5'RACE with constant-segment primers, TCR alpha and TCR beta cDNA libraries carrying sample barcodes and UMIs were obtained. Each CDR3 protein is one row after TCRdb ran MiXCR on the 5' RACE reads. The table records under 150,000 distinct CDR3 sequences, 22% of them present only once. This TCR came from a man aged 18 to 29 who had mild COVID-19 (a few samples of this study predate the infection). Cell type and time point are not known. Sequencing was done on a sample of PBMCs or a T cell subset sorted from them (not recorded which). The rearrangement links TRBV4-1 to TRBJ1-2, with 8 bases that match TRBD1. The CDR3 DNA is TGCGCCAGCAGGGAGGTAGGGGACAGGCTGCAAGGCTACACCTTC. This gives the protein CASREVGDRLQGYTF.